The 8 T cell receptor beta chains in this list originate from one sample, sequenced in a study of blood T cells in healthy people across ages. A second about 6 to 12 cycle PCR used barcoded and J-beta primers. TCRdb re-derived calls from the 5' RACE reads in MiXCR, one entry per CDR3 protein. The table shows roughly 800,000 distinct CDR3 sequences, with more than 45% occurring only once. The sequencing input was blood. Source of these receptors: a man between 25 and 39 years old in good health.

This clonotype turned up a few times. The CDR3 region has the DNA TGTGCCAGCAGTTATTCGGGGGAGGGCCACAATGAGCAGTTCTTC. Protein: CASSYSGEGHNEQFF. This chain joins TRBV6-5 and TRBJ2-1; 7 bases map to TRBD2. From germline, CDR1 is MNHEY and CDR2 SVGAGI. V dropped 3 bases and J dropped 5; count of bases not matched to a gene: 7. The CDR3 covers 15 residues.

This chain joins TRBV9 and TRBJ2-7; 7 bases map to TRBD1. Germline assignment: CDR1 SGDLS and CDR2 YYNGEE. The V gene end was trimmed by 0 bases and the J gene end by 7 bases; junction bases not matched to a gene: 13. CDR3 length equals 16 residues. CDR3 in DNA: TGTGCCAGCAGCGTAGGAGGACAGGCTATTTCGAATGAGCAGTACTTC. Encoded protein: CASSVGGQAISNEQYF.

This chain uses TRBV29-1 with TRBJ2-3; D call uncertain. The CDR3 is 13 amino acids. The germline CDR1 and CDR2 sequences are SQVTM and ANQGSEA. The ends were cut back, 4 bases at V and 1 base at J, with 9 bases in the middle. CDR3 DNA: TGCAGCGTTGCCGCGAGGCGCACAGATACGCAGTATTTT. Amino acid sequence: CSVAARRTDTQYF.

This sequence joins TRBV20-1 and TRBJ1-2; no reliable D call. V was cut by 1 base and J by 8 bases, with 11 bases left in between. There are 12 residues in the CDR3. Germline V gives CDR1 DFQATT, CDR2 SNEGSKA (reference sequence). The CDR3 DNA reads TGCAGTGCTAGAGCTAGCCCAGAGGGCTACACCTTC. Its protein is CSARASPEGYTF.

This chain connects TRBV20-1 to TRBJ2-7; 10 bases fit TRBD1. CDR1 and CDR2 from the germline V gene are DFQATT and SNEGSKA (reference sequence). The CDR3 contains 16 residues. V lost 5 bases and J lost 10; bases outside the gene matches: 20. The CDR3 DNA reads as TGCAGTGCTCCTAGAGAGACAGGGGGCACGGGAAACAATCAGTACTTC. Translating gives CSAPRETGGTGNNQYF.

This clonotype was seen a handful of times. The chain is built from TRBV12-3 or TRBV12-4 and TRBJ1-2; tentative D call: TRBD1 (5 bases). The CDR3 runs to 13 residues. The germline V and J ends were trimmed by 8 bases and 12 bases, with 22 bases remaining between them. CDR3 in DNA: TGTGCCAGCCGACTCACGTGGGACCTACGGGACACCTTC. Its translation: CASRLTWDLRDTF.

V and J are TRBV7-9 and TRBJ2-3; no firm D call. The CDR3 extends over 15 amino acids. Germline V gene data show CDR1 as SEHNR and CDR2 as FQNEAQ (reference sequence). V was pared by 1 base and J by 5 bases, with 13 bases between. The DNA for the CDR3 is TGTGCCAGCAGCTTAGTGGTCAGCCCGGGAGATACGCAGTATTTT. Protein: CASSLVVSPGDTQYF.

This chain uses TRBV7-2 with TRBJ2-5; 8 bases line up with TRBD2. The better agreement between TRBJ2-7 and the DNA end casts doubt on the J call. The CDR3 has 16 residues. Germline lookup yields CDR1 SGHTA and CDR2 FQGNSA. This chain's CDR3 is CASSLVSVRAGGEQYF. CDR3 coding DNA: TGTGCCAGCAGCTTAGTTTCCGTTCGGGCGGGAGGCGAGCAGTACTTC.